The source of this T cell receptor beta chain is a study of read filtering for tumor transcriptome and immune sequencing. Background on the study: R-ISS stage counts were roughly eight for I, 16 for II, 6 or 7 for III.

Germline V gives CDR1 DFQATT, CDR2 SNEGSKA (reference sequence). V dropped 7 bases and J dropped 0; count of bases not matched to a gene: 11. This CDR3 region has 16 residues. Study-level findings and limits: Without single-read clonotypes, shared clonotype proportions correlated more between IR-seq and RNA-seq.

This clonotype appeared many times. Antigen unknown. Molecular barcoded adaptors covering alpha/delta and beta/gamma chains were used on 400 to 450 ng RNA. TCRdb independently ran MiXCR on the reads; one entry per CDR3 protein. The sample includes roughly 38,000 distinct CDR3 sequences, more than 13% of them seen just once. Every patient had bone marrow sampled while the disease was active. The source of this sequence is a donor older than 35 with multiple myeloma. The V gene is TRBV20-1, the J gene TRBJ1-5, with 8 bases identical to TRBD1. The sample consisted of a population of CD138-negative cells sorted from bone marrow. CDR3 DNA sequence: TGCAGTGTGGGGCAGGGGGCGGTTTATAGCAATCAGCCCCAGCATTTT. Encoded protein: CSVGQGAVYSNQPQHF.